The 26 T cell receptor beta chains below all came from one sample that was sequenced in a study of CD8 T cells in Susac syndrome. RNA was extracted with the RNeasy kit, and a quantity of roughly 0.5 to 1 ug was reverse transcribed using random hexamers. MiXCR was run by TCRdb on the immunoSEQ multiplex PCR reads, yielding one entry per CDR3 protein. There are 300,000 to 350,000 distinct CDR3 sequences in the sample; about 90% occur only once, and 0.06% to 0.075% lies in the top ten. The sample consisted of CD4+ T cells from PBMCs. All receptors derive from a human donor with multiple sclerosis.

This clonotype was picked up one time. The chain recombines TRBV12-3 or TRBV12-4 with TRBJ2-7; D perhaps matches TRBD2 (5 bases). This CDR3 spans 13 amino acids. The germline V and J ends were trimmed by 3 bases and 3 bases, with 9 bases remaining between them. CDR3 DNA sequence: TGTGCCAGCAGTTTCACTAGGGACTACGAGCAGTACTTC. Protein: CASSFTRDYEQYF.

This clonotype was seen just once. The CDR3 here is CASKELANYGYTF. DNA of the CDR3: TGTGCCAGCAAGGAATTAGCTAACTATGGCTACACCTTC. This chain connects TRBV13 to TRBJ1-2; no definite D call. V was trimmed by 7 bases and J by 0 bases, leaving 9 bases between them. CDR3 length equals 13 residues. Germline-derived CDR1 and CDR2 are PRHDT and FYEKMQ (reference sequence).

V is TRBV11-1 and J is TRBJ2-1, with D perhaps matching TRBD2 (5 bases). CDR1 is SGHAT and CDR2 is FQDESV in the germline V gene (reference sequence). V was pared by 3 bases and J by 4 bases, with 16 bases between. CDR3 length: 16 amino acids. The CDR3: CASSLSGLVSYNEQFF. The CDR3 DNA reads TGTGCCAGCAGCTTGTCGGGATTAGTGTCTTACAATGAGCAGTTCTTC. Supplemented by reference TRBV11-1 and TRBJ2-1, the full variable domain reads EAEVAQSPRYKITEKSQAVAFWCDPISGHATLYWYRQILGQGPELLVQFQDESVVDDSQLPKDRFSAERLKGVDSTLKIQPAELGDSAMYLCASSLSGLVSYNEQFFGPGTRLTVL.

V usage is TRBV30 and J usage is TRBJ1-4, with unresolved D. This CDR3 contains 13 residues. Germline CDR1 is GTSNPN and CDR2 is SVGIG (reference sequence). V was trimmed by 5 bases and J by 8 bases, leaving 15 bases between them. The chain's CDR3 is CAWGPEAVEKLFF. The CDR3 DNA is TGTGCCTGGGGCCCCGAGGCAGTCGAAAAACTGTTTTTT. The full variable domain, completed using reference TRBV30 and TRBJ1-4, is SQTIHQWPATLVQPVGSPLSLECTVEGTSNPNLYWYRQAAGRGLQLLFYSVGIGQISSEVPQNLSASRPQDRQFILSSKKLLLSDSGFYLCAWGPEAVEKLFFGSGTQLSVL.

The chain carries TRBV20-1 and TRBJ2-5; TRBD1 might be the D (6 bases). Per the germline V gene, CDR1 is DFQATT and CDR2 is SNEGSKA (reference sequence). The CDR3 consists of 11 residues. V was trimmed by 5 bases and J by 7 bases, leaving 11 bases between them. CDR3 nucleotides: TGCAGTGCTCAGGGGCTTGGGACCCAGTACTTC. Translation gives CSAQGLGTQYF.

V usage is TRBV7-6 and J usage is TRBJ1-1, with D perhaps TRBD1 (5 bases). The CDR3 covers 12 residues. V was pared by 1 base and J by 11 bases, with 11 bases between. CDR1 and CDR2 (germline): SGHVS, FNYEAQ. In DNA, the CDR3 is TGTGCCAGCAGCTTAGGCCAGGGTATGGCTTTCTTT. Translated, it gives CASSLGQGMAFF. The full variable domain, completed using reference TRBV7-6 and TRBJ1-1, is GAGVSQSPRYKVTKRGQDVALRCDPISGHVSLYWYRQALGQGPEFLTYFNYEAQQDKSGLPNDRFSAERPEGSISTLTIQRTEQRDSAMYRCASSLGQGMAFFGQGTRLTVV.

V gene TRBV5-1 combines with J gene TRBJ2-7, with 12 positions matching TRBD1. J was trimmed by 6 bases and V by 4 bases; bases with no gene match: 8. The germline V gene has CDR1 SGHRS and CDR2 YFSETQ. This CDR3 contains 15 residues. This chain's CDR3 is CASSPGQGATGEQYF. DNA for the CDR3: TGCGCCAGCAGCCCGGGACAGGGGGCCACAGGCGAGCAGTACTTC.

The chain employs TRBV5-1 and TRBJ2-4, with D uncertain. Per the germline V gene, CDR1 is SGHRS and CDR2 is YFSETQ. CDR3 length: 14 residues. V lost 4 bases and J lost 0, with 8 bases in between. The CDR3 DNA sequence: TGCGCCAGCAGCGCGCTTCTAGCCAAAAACATTCAGTACTTC. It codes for CASSALLAKNIQYF.

The CDR3 region has the DNA TGTGCCAGCAGTCGCGGAGAGTTCACCGGGGAGCTGTTTTTT. Translation gives CASSRGEFTGELFF. The chain is built from TRBV6-2 or TRBV6-3 and TRBJ2-2, with D unclear. The germline V gene encodes CDR1 MNHEY and CDR2 SVGEGT. CDR3 length: 14 residues. The V end lost 5 bases, the J end lost 4 bases, and 11 bases lay between the germline ends.

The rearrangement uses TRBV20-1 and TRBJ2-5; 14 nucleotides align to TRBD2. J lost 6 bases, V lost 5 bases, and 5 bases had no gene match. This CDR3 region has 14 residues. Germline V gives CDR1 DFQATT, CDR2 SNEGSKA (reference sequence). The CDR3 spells CSAGTSGSRKTQYF. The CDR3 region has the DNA TGCAGTGCTGGGACTAGCGGGAGTAGGAAGACCCAGTACTTC.

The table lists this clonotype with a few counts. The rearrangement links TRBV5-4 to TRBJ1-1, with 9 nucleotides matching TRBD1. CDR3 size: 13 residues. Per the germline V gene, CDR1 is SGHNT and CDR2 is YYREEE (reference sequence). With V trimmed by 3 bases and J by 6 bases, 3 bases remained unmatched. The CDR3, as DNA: TGTGCCAGCAGCTCCGACAGGGGGGCTGAAGCTTTCTTT. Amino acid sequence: CASSSDRGAEAFF.

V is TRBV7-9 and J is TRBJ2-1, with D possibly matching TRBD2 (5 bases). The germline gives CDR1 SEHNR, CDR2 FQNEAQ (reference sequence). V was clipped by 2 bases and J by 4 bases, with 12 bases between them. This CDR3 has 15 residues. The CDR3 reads CASSLRGMGYNEQFF. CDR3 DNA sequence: TGTGCCAGCAGCTTAAGAGGGATGGGATACAATGAGCAGTTCTTC.

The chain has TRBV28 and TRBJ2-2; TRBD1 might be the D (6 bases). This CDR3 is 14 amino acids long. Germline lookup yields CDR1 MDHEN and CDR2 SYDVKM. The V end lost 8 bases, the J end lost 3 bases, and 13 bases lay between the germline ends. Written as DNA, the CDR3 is TGTGCCAGCTTACAGGGATGGGACACCGGGGAGCTGTTTTTT. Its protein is CASLQGWDTGELFF.

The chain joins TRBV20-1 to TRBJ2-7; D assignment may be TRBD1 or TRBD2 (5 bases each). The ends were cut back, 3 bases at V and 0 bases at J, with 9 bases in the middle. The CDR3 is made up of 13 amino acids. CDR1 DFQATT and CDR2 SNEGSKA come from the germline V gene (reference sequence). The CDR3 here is CSASGTFSYEQYF. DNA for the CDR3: TGCAGTGCTAGCGGGACCTTCTCCTACGAGCAGTACTTC.

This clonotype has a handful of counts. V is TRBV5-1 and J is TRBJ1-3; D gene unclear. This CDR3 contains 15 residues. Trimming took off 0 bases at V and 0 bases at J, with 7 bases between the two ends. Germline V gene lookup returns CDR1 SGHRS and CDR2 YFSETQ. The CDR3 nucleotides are TGCGCCAGCAGCTTGGGCGGAAACTCTGGAAACACCATATATTTT. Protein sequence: CASSLGGNSGNTIYF.

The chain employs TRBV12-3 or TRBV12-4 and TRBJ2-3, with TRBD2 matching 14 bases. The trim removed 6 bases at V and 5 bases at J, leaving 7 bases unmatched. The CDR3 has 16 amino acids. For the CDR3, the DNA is TGTGCCAGCAGCCCGGGACTAGCGGGAGCTCGAGATACGCAGTATTTT. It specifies CASSPGLAGARDTQYF.

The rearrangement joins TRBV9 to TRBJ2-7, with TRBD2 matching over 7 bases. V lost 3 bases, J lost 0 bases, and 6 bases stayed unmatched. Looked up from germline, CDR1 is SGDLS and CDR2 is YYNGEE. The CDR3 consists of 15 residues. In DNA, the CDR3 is TGTGCCAGCAGCGAGCGGGACGGAGTCTCCTACGAGCAGTACTTC. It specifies CASSERDGVSYEQYF.

CDR3 DNA: TGTGCCAGCAGCTTAGCGATCAGGGGCACAGATACGCAGTATTTT. It yields the protein CASSLAIRGTDTQYF. V and J are TRBV7-8 and TRBJ2-3, with D tentatively TRBD1 (5 bases). The V gene lost 0 bases and the J gene lost 1 base, with 8 bases spanning the gap. Per germline, CDR1 SGHVS and CDR2 FQNEAQ. The CDR3 is 15 amino acids.

Here the CDR3 reads CATSGQGAHQPQHF. The CDR3, as DNA: TGTGCCACCAGTGGACAGGGGGCTCATCAGCCCCAGCATTTT. The chain links TRBV24-1 to TRBJ1-5; the match to TRBD1 covers 10 bases. The CDR3 loop spans 14 amino acids. Germline V lookup: CDR1 KGHDR, CDR2 SFDVKD. V lost 5 bases to trimming and J lost 5 bases; unmatched junction nucleotides: 2.

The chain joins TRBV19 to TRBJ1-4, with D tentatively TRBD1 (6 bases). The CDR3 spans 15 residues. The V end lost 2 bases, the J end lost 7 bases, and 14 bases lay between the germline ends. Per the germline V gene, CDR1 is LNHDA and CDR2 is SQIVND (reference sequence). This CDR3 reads CASSIRTDASEKLFF. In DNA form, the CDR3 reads TGTGCCAGTAGTATACGGACAGATGCAAGTGAAAAACTGTTTTTT.

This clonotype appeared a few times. This chain's CDR3 is CASSLINSPLHF. CDR3 nucleotides: TGTGCCAGCAGTTTAATCAATTCACCCCTCCACTTT. The gene calls are TRBV12-3 or TRBV12-4 and TRBJ1-6; unclear D gene. Trimming removed 2 bases from V and 7 bases from J, with 3 bases in between. CDR3 length: 12 residues.

The CDR3 sequence: CAISTTSGRSSGANVLTF. CDR3 bases: TGTGCCATCAGCACGACTAGCGGCCGCTCCTCTGGGGCCAACGTCCTGACTTTC. This chain joins TRBV10-3 and TRBJ2-6; 9 bases map to TRBD2. CDR1 ENHRY and CDR2 SYGVKD come from the germline V gene. CDR3 length: 18 amino acids. With V trimmed by 6 bases and J by 0 bases, 9 bases remained unmatched.

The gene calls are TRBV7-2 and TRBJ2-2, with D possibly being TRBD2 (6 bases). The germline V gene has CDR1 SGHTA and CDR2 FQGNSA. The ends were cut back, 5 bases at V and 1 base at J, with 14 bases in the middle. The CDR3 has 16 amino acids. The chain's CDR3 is CASSPRPGLNTGELFF. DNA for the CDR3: TGTGCCAGCAGCCCCAGGCCGGGACTGAACACCGGGGAGCTGTTTTTT.

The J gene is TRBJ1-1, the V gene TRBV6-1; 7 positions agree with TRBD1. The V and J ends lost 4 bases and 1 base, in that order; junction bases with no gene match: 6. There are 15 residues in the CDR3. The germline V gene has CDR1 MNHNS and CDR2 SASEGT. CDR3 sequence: CASSALQGRNTEAFF. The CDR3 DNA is TGTGCCAGCAGTGCTTTACAGGGGCGGAACACTGAAGCTTTCTTT.

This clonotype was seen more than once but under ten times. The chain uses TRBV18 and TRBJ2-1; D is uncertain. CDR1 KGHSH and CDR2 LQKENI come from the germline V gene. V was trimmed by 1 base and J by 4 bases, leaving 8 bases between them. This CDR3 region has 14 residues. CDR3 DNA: TGTGCCAGCTCACCACTAGCAGCGTACAATGAGCAGTTCTTC. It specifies CASSPLAAYNEQFF. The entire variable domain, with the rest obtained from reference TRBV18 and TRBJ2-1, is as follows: NAGVMQNPRHLVRRRGQEARLRCSPMKGHSHVYWYRQLPEEGLKFMVYLQKENIIDESGMPKERFSAEFPKEGPSILRIQQVVRGDSAAYFCASSPLAAYNEQFFGPGTRLTVL.

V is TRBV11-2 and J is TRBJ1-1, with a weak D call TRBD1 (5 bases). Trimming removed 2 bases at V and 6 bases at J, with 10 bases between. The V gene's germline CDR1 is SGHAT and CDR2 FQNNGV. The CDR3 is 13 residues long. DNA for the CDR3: TGTGCCAGCAGCTTATGGGGCACCCCTGAAGCTTTCTTT. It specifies CASSLWGTPEAFF.